This T cell receptor (beta chain) is drawn from a study of cytomegalovirus exposure and HLA in healthy donors. Study outcomes and limitations: Most TCR sequences showed up rarely, but some public TCRs showed up in many donors. In a later analysis, approximately 18,000 TCR beta sequences were associated with HLA alleles at 0.05 false discovery rate.

As for this clone: Its target is unknown.

Germline CDR1 LGHNA, CDR2 YNFKEQ. The junction had 6 bases not matched to a gene; V was cut back by 0 bases and J by 3 bases. CDR3 length: 18 residues. PCR amplification relied on 60 Vbeta primers (plus 13 Jbeta primers). The method was immunoSEQ multiplex PCR; TCRdb's version includes in-frame clones alone and lacks a portion of them. The table lists approximately 100,000 clones, 80% to 90% of them singletons. The V gene is TRBV4-2, the J gene TRBJ2-2, with 11 bases identical to TRBD2. Sequencing input: PBMCs. The clonotype originates from a woman aged 18-29 years in good health and CMV-seronegative. This CDR3 is CASSQDPSGRTYTGELFF. CDR3 sequence (DNA): TGTGCCAGCAGCCAAGACCCTAGCGGGAGGACTTACACCGGGGAGCTGTTTTTT.